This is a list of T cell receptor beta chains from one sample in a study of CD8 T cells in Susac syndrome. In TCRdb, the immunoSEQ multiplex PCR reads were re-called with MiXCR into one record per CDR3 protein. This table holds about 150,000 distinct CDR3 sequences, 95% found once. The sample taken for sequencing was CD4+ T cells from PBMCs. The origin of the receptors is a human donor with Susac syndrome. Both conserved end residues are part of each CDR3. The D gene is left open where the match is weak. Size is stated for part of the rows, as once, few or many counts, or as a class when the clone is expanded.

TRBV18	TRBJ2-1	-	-	CASSPVEDAEQFF	TGTGCCAGCTCACCGGTTGAAGACGCTGAGCAGTTCTTC
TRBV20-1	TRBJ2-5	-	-	CSASGQGLQETQYF	TGCAGTGCTTCCGGCCAGGGCCTACAAGAGACCCAGTACTTC
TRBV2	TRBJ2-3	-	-	CASSDMSTDTQYF	TGTGCCAGCAGTGACATGAGCACAGATACGCAGTATTTT
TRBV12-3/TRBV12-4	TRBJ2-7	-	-	CASSLPNTVSSYEQYF	TGTGCCAGCAGTCTACCAAACACAGTTAGCTCCTACGAGCAGTACTTC
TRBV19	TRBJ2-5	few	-	CASSVGGRETQYF	TGTGCCAGTAGTGTCGGAGGGAGAGAGACCCAGTACTTC
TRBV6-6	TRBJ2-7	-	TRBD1	CASRPSGTGGKQYF	TGTGCCAGCAGACCGAGCGGGACAGGGGGCAAGCAGTACTTC
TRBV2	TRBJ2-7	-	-	CASSDRVRDEQYF	TGTGCCAGCAGTGACAGGGTTCGAGACGAGCAGTACTTC
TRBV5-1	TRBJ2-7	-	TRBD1	CASSRSDRANEQYF	TGCGCCAGCAGCCGCTCGGACAGGGCAAACGAGCAGTACTTC
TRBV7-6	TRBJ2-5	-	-	CASSNDQETQYF	TGTGCCAGCAGCAATGACCAAGAGACCCAGTACTTC
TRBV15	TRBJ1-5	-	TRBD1	CATSRTGGGQPQHF	TGTGCCACCAGCAGGACAGGGGGCGGGCAGCCCCAGCATTTT
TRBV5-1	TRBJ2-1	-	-	CASSFSNNEQFF	TGCGCCAGCAGCTTTAGCAACAATGAGCAGTTCTTC
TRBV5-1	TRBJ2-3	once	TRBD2	CASSLVSSGVGDTQYF	TGCGCCAGCAGCTTGGTGTCTAGCGGAGTGGGAGATACGCAGTATTTT
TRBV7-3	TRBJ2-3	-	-	CASSRDRSEDTQYF	TGTGCCAGCAGCCGCGACAGGTCGGAAGATACGCAGTATTTT
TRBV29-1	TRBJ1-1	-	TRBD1	CSVILLRGLNTEAFF	TGCAGCGTCATACTACTCAGGGGGTTGAACACTGAAGCTTTCTTT
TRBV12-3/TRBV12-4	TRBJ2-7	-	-	CASSLKVSGEARAYF	TGTGCCAGCAGTTTGAAGGTCTCAGGCGAAGCTCGGGCGTACTTC
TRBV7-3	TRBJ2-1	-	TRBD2	CASSLTHLTGGAYNEQFF	TGTGCCAGCAGCTTAACCCACTTAACGGGGGGGGCTTACAATGAGCAGTTCTTC
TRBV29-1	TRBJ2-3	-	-	CSVDRQLGTDTQYF	TGCAGCGTTGACAGGCAGTTAGGGACAGATACGCAGTATTTT
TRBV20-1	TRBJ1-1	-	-	CSARDTLRGPEAFF	TGCAGTGCTAGAGATACGCTCCGGGGGCCCGAAGCTTTCTTT
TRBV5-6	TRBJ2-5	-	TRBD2	CASSSGLAGRQETQYF	TGTGCCAGCAGTTCCGGACTAGCGGGGAGGCAAGAGACCCAGTACTTC
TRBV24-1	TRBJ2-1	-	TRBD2	CATSDSGTSGGRSSYNEQFF	TGTGCCACCAGTGATTCCGGGACTAGCGGGGGTCGAAGCTCCTACAATGAGCAGTTCTTC
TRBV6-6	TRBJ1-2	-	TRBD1	CASRATGESYGYTF	TGTGCCAGCAGGGCAACAGGGGAAAGCTATGGCTACACCTTC
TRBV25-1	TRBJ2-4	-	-	CASSEGGRETKNIQYF	TGTGCCAGCAGTGAAGGAGGCAGGGAGACCAAAAACATTCAGTACTTC
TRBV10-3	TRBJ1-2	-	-	CAISHVSRDYGYTF	TGTGCCATCAGTCACGTGTCAAGGGACTATGGCTACACCTTC
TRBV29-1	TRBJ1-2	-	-	CSVLGVNYGYTF	TGCAGCGTTCTGGGTGTGAACTATGGCTACACCTTC